The source of this TCR beta chain is a study of blood T cell repertoires in COVID-19. Generated by immunoSEQ multiplex PCR, the TCRdb table keeps only in-frame clones and is missing some. This table holds 410,000 or so clones, roughly 90% found once. Seattle cases were enrolled at active infection and followed longitudinally. The V end was cut by 2 bases, the J end by 5 bases, with 9 bases between. This CDR3 has 13 amino acids. CDR1 LGHNA and CDR2 YSLEER come from the germline V gene. The genes are TRBV4-3 and TRBJ1-2, with D uncertain. The sample was peripheral blood. The TCR comes from a woman in her forties with COVID-19, enrolled during active disease. The CDR3 spells CASSQHSLYGYTF. The CDR3 coding sequence is TGCGCCAGCAGCCAACACAGCCTTTATGGCTACACCTTC.